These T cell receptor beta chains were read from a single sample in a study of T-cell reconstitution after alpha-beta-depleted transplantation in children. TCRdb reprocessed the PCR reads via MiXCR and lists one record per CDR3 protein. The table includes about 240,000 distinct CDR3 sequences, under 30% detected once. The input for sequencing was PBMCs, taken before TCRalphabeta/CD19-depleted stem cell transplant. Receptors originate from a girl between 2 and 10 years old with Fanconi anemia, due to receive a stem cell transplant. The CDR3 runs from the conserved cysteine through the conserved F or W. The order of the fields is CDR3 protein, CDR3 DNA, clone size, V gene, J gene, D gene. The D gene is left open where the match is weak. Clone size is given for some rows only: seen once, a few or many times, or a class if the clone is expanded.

CATSRLGKRYEQYF,TGTGCCACCAGCAGATTAGGTAAACGGTACGAGCAGTACTTC,.,TRBV15,TRBJ2-7,.
CSARRTGQTYEQYF,TGCAGTGCTAGGCGGACGGGACAAACCTACGAGCAGTACTTC,.,TRBV20-1,TRBJ2-7,.
CASSLGQRQETQYF,TGCGCCAGCAGCCTAGGACAGAGACAAGAGACCCAGTACTTC,.,TRBV4-1,TRBJ2-5,.
CSPQKLRDSQETQYF,TGCAGCCCTCAGAAACTCCGGGACTCCCAAGAGACCCAGTACTTC,many,TRBV29-1,TRBJ2-5,.
CSTRAGTDNYGYTF,TGCAGCACCAGAGCCGGGACGGATAACTATGGCTACACCTTC,.,TRBV29-1,TRBJ1-2,.
CASSLVAGTKSSYNEQFF,TGTGCCAGCAGCTTAGTAGCTGGGACTAAGAGCTCCTACAATGAGCAGTTCTTC,.,TRBV11-2,TRBJ2-1,TRBD2
CASGLDPGANVLTF,TGTGCCAGCGGCCTAGATCCTGGGGCCAACGTCCTGACTTTC,.,TRBV28,TRBJ2-6,.
CATSDKDRRGTQYF,TGTGCCACCAGTGACAAGGACAGACGAGGTACGCAGTATTTT,many,TRBV24-1,TRBJ2-3,.
CASSRQNSYEQYF,TGTGCCAGCAGCCGGCAGAATTCCTACGAGCAGTACTTC,many,TRBV12-3/TRBV12-4,TRBJ2-7,.
CSVEGDSGGATDTQYF,TGCAGCGTTGAAGGGGATAGCGGGGGGGCCACAGATACGCAGTATTTT,.,TRBV29-1,TRBJ2-3,TRBD2
CASSELAGHTDTQYF,TGCGCCAGCAGTGAGTTAGCGGGGCACACAGATACGCAGTATTTT,.,TRBV10-1,TRBJ2-3,TRBD2
CSASGDLSGYEQYF,TGCAGTGCTAGTGGTGATTTGTCGGGATACGAGCAGTACTTC,few,TRBV20-1,TRBJ2-7,.
CATSSHTYDTQYF,TGTGCCACCAGCTCCCACACGTACGATACGCAGTATTTT,.,TRBV15,TRBJ2-3,.
CASSYSISYEQYF,TGTGCCAGCAGTTACTCGATAAGCTACGAGCAGTACTTC,many,TRBV6-5,TRBJ2-7,.
CSARGGLDNSPLHF,TGCAGTGCTAGAGGGGGATTAGATAATTCACCCCTCCACTTT,.,TRBV20-1,TRBJ1-6,.
CASRRPGWGQNEQFF,TGTGCCAGCAGGCGACCGGGGTGGGGTCAGAATGAGCAGTTCTTC,.,TRBV6-1,TRBJ2-1,.
CASSLLGNLGTDTQYF,TGTGCCAGCAGTTTGCTCGGTAATTTGGGCACAGATACGCAGTATTTT,few,TRBV12-3/TRBV12-4,TRBJ2-3,.
CSVVASGLRSEQYF,TGCAGCGTTGTGGCTAGCGGGCTCCGTTCCGAGCAGTACTTC,many,TRBV29-1,TRBJ2-7,TRBD2
CASSWKETQYF,TGTGCCAGCAGTTGGAAAGAGACCCAGTACTTC,few,TRBV28,TRBJ2-5,.
CSVDRDSLLNEQFF,TGCAGCGTTGATAGGGACAGCCTTCTCAATGAGCAGTTCTTC,few,TRBV29-1,TRBJ2-1,TRBD1
CASNILAADTQYF,TGTGCCAGCAACATACTAGCTGCAGATACGCAGTATTTT,.,TRBV12-3/TRBV12-4,TRBJ2-3,.
CASSWGGQGVNSPLHF,TGTGCCAGCAGCTGGGGGGGACAGGGTGTTAATTCACCCCTCCACTTT,few,TRBV12-3/TRBV12-4,TRBJ1-6,TRBD1
CSASGYSYNEQFF,TGCAGTGCTAGCGGTTACTCCTACAATGAGCAGTTCTTC,.,TRBV20-1,TRBJ2-1,.
CSARWQETQYF,TGCAGTGCTAGATGGCAAGAGACCCAGTACTTC,many,TRBV20-1,TRBJ2-5,.
CASSYSELAGPLAKNIQYF,TGTGCCAGCAGTTACTCAGAGCTAGCGGGACCGTTAGCCAAAAACATTCAGTACTTC,once,TRBV6-5,TRBJ2-4,TRBD2
CASSRAAGEQFF,TGTGCCAGCTCCAGGGCTGCCGGCGAGCAGTTCTTC,many,TRBV28,TRBJ2-1,.
CASSFLGYSYEQYF,TGTGCCAGCAGTTTCCTAGGATATTCCTACGAGCAGTACTTC,many,TRBV12-3/TRBV12-4,TRBJ2-7,.
CASSLKGQELAKNIQYF,TGCGCCAGCAGCTTGAAGGGGCAGGAGCTAGCCAAAAACATTCAGTACTTC,few,TRBV5-1,TRBJ2-4,.
CASSRGPSGTGLYEQYF,TGTGCCAGCAGCAGGGGACCGTCAGGGACAGGGCTCTACGAGCAGTACTTC,few,TRBV7-2,TRBJ2-7,TRBD1
CASSLFQGRANYGYTF,TGTGCCAGCAGTTTATTTCAGGGCAGGGCTAACTATGGCTACACCTTC,few,TRBV28,TRBJ1-2,.
CSVDKEGLQFF,TGCAGCGTTGACAAGGAGGGGTTGCAGTTCTTC,few,TRBV29-1,TRBJ2-1,.
CSAPTPLAGGHDTQYF,TGCAGTGCTCCCACTCCCCTAGCGGGGGGTCACGATACGCAGTATTTT,.,TRBV20-1,TRBJ2-3,TRBD2
CASSLGLAGRYEQYF,TGTGCCAGCAGCCTCGGACTAGCGGGACGGTACGAGCAGTACTTC,many,TRBV4-2,TRBJ2-7,TRBD2
CAWSEVGDRTDTQYF,TGTGCCTGGAGTGAGGTGGGGGACCGCACAGATACGCAGTATTTT,.,TRBV30,TRBJ2-3,.
CSVEVVAGELFF,TGCAGCGTTGAAGTGGTAGCCGGGGAGCTGTTTTTT,.,TRBV29-1,TRBJ2-2,.
CASSNWDSLHFNQPQHF,TGTGCCAGCAGCAACTGGGACAGTCTTCACTTCAATCAGCCCCAGCATTTT,.,TRBV21-1,TRBJ1-5,.
CASSPNPDTRYEQYF,TGTGCCAGCAGTCCCAATCCGGACACCCGCTACGAGCAGTACTTC,many,TRBV9,TRBJ2-7,.
CASSFGPGQETQYF,.,.,TRBV28,TRBJ2-5,.
CASSQPTSGSYEQYF,TGTGCCAGCAGCCAACCTACTAGCGGCTCCTACGAGCAGTACTTC,.,TRBV3-1,TRBJ2-7,TRBD2
CASAHGTDPNEQFF,TGTGCCAGCGCACACGGGACAGACCCCAATGAGCAGTTCTTC,few,TRBV6-1,TRBJ2-1,TRBD1
CASSARGGGEGLALDNEQFF,TGTGCCAGCAGCGCCCGTGGAGGGGGAGAGGGACTAGCCCTGGACAATGAGCAGTTCTTC,.,TRBV7-3,TRBJ2-1,TRBD2
CSATTGQINQPQHF,TGCAGTGCCACTACGGGACAGATTAATCAGCCCCAGCATTTT,many,TRBV20-1,TRBJ1-5,TRBD1
CASSLVVGRHTDTQYF,TGTGCCAGCAGCTTAGTTGTGGGACGCCACACAGATACGCAGTATTTT,.,TRBV7-2,TRBJ2-3,.
CASSEFTGDTDTQYF,TGTGCCAGCTCAGAATTTACAGGAGACACAGATACGCAGTATTTT,.,TRBV18,TRBJ2-3,.
CSVVLAGDYNEQFF,TGCAGCGTCGTACTAGCGGGGGACTACAATGAGCAGTTCTTC,many,TRBV29-1,TRBJ2-1,TRBD2
CSARWGQGDEKLFF,TGCAGTGCTAGATGGGGACAGGGTGATGAAAAACTGTTTTTT,.,TRBV20-1,TRBJ1-4,TRBD1
CSARVSSSGGYNEQFF,TGCAGTGCTAGAGTATCTTCTAGCGGGGGTTACAATGAGCAGTTCTTC,many,TRBV20-1,TRBJ2-1,TRBD2
CASSQEVRTSAYNEQFF,TGTGCCAGCAGCCAAGAAGTTAGGACTAGCGCTTACAATGAGCAGTTCTTC,many,TRBV4-2,TRBJ2-1,TRBD2
CASSYEPGGGETQYF,TGTGCCAGCAGTTACGAGCCAGGGGGCGGAGAGACCCAGTACTTC,.,TRBV6-2/TRBV6-3,TRBJ2-5,TRBD1
CASSPGGGTYETQYF,TGTGCCAGCAGTCCAGGGGGTGGGACATATGAGACCCAGTACTTC,.,TRBV6-1,TRBJ2-5,TRBD1
CSVVAASGGASGELFF,TGCAGCGTTGTAGCGGCTAGCGGGGGGGCCTCCGGGGAGCTGTTTTTT,many,TRBV29-1,TRBJ2-2,TRBD2
CASSESDRGGEQFF,TGTGCCAGCAGTGAGAGCGACAGGGGGGGTGAGCAGTTCTTC,many,TRBV25-1,TRBJ2-1,TRBD1
CASSLRTSGSYEQYF,TGTGCCAGCAGCTTGAGGACTAGCGGGTCTTACGAGCAGTACTTC,many,TRBV5-6,TRBJ2-7,TRBD2
CASSLARQGLGELFF,TGTGCCAGCAGCTTAGCCCGACAGGGCCTCGGGGAGCTGTTTTTT,many,TRBV7-9,TRBJ2-2,TRBD1